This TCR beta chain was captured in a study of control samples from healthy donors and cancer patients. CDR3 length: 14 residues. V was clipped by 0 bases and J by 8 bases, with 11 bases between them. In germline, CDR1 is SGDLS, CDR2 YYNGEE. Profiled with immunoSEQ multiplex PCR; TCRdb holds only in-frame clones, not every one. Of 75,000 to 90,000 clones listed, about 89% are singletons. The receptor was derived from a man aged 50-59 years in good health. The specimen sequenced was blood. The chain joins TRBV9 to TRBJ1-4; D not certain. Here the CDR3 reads CASSVGPGYEKLFF. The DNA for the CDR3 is TGTGCCAGCAGCGTAGGACCAGGCTACGAAAAACTGTTTTTT. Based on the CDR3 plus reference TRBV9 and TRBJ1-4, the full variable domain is DSGVTQTPKHLITATGQRVTLRCSPRSGDLSVYWYQQSLDQGLQFLIQYYNGEERAKGNILERFSAQQFPDLHSELNLSSLELGDSALYFCASSVGPGYEKLFFGSGTQLSVL.